Listed below are T cell receptor beta chains from one sample, sequenced in a study of blood T cell repertoires in COVID-19. Assay: immunoSEQ multiplex PCR; the TCRdb copy retains only in-frame clones and omits some. Among about 180,000 clones listed, about 90% were seen once. Specimen: PBMCs or T cells enriched from blood (not recorded which). These receptors were collected from a woman between 18 and 29 years old who had recovered from COVID-19. Both conserved end residues are part of each CDR3. Fields, in order: V gene, J gene, clone size, D gene, CDR3 DNA, CDR3 protein. A D gene is named only where the DNA matches it firmly. Clone size is given for some rows only: seen once, a few or many times, or a class if the clone is expanded.

TRBV25-1,TRBJ2-7,NA,TRBD2,TGTGCCAGCAGTGAGGGTGGCGGGAGCTCCTACGAGCAGTACTTC,CASSEGGGSSYEQYF
TRBV10-3,TRBJ1-1,NA,NA,TGTGCCATCAGTGAGTCCCAAAATAGGGGCACTGAAGCTTTCTTT,CAISESQNRGTEAFF
TRBV6-2/TRBV6-3,TRBJ2-1,NA,NA,TGTGCCAGCAGCCAGAGGGGGGGCTTCAATGAGCAGTTCTTC,CASSQRGGFNEQFF
TRBV5-1,TRBJ1-1,NA,NA,TGCGCCAGCAGCCCCAGGGGAGACACTGAAGCTTTCTTT,CASSPRGDTEAFF
TRBV6-5,TRBJ1-1,NA,TRBD1,TGTGCCACCGAAGACCGGGACAGGGGAGAAGCTTTCTTT,CATEDRDRGEAFF
TRBV6-6,TRBJ2-7,NA,NA,TGTGCCAGCAGTCCCCAGGGCAGCCATCCCTCCTACGAGCAGTACTTC,CASSPQGSHPSYEQYF
TRBV29-1,TRBJ2-1,NA,NA,TGCAGCGTTGTGGTGACAGGCTTTTCCAATGAGCAGTTCTTC,CSVVVTGFSNEQFF
TRBV28,TRBJ1-5,NA,TRBD1,TGTGCCAGCAGTCTATCCTGGGGCAGGGGGCGTCAGCCCCAGCATTTT,CASSLSWGRGRQPQHF
TRBV19,TRBJ2-3,NA,TRBD2,TGTGCCAGTAGTATCCAGCGGGAGGGGGATACGCAGTATTTT,CASSIQREGDTQYF
TRBV2,TRBJ1-4,NA,NA,TGTGCCAGCAGTGAAAGTACAGGACGCAATGAAAAACTGTTTTTT,CASSESTGRNEKLFF
TRBV5-1,TRBJ1-1,NA,TRBD1,TGCGCCAGCAGTTTAGGACAGGGGGGGAGCGTGAACACTGAAGCTTTCTTT,CASSLGQGGSVNTEAFF
TRBV7-8,TRBJ1-1,NA,NA,TGTGCCAGCAGCTTAGTACAGATGAACACTGAAGCTTTCTTT,CASSLVQMNTEAFF
TRBV10-3,TRBJ1-1,NA,NA,TGTGCCATCAGTGACCGGAACAGCAACACTGAAGCTTTCTTT,CAISDRNSNTEAFF
TRBV30,TRBJ2-7,NA,TRBD2,TGTGCCTGGAGGACTAGCGGAGCCTACGAGCAGTACTTC,CAWRTSGAYEQYF
TRBV5-1,TRBJ2-3,NA,NA,TGCGCCAGCAGCCCTTCCCTTGACAGATTCAAGGATACGCAGTATTTT,CASSPSLDRFKDTQYF
TRBV2,TRBJ2-5,once,TRBD1,TGTGCCAGCAGTATAGGACAGGGTAGGGAGACCCAGTACTTC,CASSIGQGRETQYF
TRBV7-2,TRBJ2-1,NA,TRBD1,TGTGCCAGCAGCCTAGGACAGGGGGTCGGGGAGCAGTTCTTC,CASSLGQGVGEQFF
TRBV7-2,TRBJ1-1,NA,TRBD1,TGTGCCAGCAGCTCACAGGGGCCCGGGTCCGCTTTCTTT,CASSSQGPGSAFF
TRBV24-1,TRBJ1-1,NA,NA,TGTGCCACCAGTGATGGCGGGCGGGGGACCTCAGAAGCTTTCTTT,CATSDGGRGTSEAFF
TRBV18,TRBJ2-7,NA,TRBD2,TGTGCCAGCTCACCCGAAACACCTGACGGGGGGAATGAGCAGTACTTC,CASSPETPDGGNEQYF
TRBV28,TRBJ1-1,NA,TRBD1,TGTGCCAGCAGTTGGGGACAGACGAACACTGAAGCTTTCTTT,CASSWGQTNTEAFF
TRBV7-2,TRBJ1-5,NA,NA,TGTGCCAGCAGCTTAGACAGGGCTGGGAATCAGCCCCAGCATTTT,CASSLDRAGNQPQHF
TRBV7-9,TRBJ1-1,NA,TRBD1,TGTGCCAGCAGTTCCCTAGGGGGCGCCGGGCGGACTGAAGCTTTCTTT,CASSSLGGAGRTEAFF
TRBV7-2,TRBJ1-1,NA,NA,TGTGCCAGCAGCTTAGGGCTCACTGAAGCTTTCTTT,CASSLGLTEAFF
TRBV28,TRBJ1-5,NA,NA,TGTGCCAGCAGTTTCACTACTGCGAATCAGCCCCAGCATTTT,CASSFTTANQPQHF
TRBV20-1,TRBJ1-5,NA,TRBD1,TGCAGTGCTAGTGCCGGACAGGAGGGCCGGGATCAGCCCCAGCATTTT,CSASAGQEGRDQPQHF
TRBV7-9,TRBJ2-3,once,TRBD2,TGTGCCAGCAGCTTTAGCGGGAGCCCGGAGGGTACGCAGTATTTT,CASSFSGSPEGTQYF
TRBV28,TRBJ2-3,NA,NA,TGTGCCAGCAGTTTCGCCCCCCTGTCGGGAGTCACAGATACGCAGTATTTT,CASSFAPLSGVTDTQYF
TRBV4-1,TRBJ1-5,NA,TRBD1,TGCGCCAGCAGCCCCTTAACCCTCGGGACAGGGGCCCTCAATCAGCCCCAGCATTTT,CASSPLTLGTGALNQPQHF
TRBV4-2,TRBJ1-1,few,NA,TGTGCCAGCAGCCAAGCAATTCAGTCAGAAGCTTTCTTT,CASSQAIQSEAFF
TRBV5-1,TRBJ2-2,once,NA,TGCGCCAGCAGCTTGGCGGGATCGAACACCGGGGAGCTGTTTTTT,CASSLAGSNTGELFF
TRBV7-2,TRBJ1-2,NA,TRBD1,TGTGCCAGCAGCGATACAGGGGCACCCAGCTACACCTTC,CASSDTGAPSYTF
TRBV28,TRBJ2-7,NA,TRBD2,TGTGCCAGCAGTACCCAAGCGGGAGCCTCCCACGAGCAGTACTTC,CASSTQAGASHEQYF
TRBV7-8,TRBJ2-5,NA,NA,TGTGCCAGCAGCTCCGCGGGCGGGCTTCAAGAGACCCAGTACTTC,CASSSAGGLQETQYF
TRBV4-2,TRBJ2-7,NA,TRBD1,TGTGCCAGCAGCCACGAACTGAAGCTGGACAGGGTATTTTTCGAGCAGTACTTC,CASSHELKLDRVFFEQYF
TRBV7-2,TRBJ2-3,NA,TRBD2,TGTGCCAGCAGCCCCCGGACTAGCGGGAGATTTACAGATACGCAGTATTTT,CASSPRTSGRFTDTQYF
TRBV13,TRBJ2-1,NA,NA,TGTGCCAGCAGCTCCTGGACAGCCAATGAGCAGTTCTTC,CASSSWTANEQFF
TRBV4-1,TRBJ2-6,NA,NA,TGCGCCAGCAGCCAAGATTGGGCCTCTGGGGCCAACGTCCTGACTTTC,CASSQDWASGANVLTF
TRBV27,TRBJ1-2,NA,NA,TGTGCCAGCAGTTTTCTCCCTAGATCCCTGGACTATGGCTACACCTTC,CASSFLPRSLDYGYTF
TRBV6-4,TRBJ1-1,NA,TRBD1,TGTGCCAGCAGCCGGGACAGAGAAAGTGAAGCTTTCTTT,CASSRDRESEAFF
TRBV5-8,TRBJ2-1,NA,NA,TGTGCCAGCAGCTTGGTTGTGGGAGCCTACAATGAGCAGTTCTTC,CASSLVVGAYNEQFF
TRBV2,TRBJ1-5,few,NA,TGTGCCAGCAGGGCAGGGTGGCAGCCCCAGCATTTT,CASRAGWQPQHF
TRBV3-1/TRBV3-2,TRBJ2-3,NA,TRBD2,TGTGCCAGCAGGGCGGGGGGGCCCAGCACAGATACGCAGTATTTT,CASRAGGPSTDTQYF
TRBV25-1,TRBJ1-1,NA,NA,TGTGCCAGCAGTGACCCCCGGGTGAACACTGAAGCTTTCTTT,CASSDPRVNTEAFF
TRBV19,TRBJ2-6,NA,NA,TGTGCCAGTAGATGGGGTGGGGCCTCTGGGGCCAACGTCCTGACTTTC,CASRWGGASGANVLTF
TRBV10-3,TRBJ2-5,NA,TRBD2,TGTGCCACCGGGAAGCGGGAGATGCGAGAGACCCAGTACTTC,CATGKREMRETQYF
TRBV28,TRBJ2-1,once,NA,TGTGCCAGCAGCGGCGGTTACAATGAGCAGTTCTTC,CASSGGYNEQFF
TRBV12-5,TRBJ2-7,few,TRBD1,TGTGCTAGTGGTACGACAAATCTTAAAGCGGGACAGGGGGCGCATCATAACGAGCAGTACTTC,CASGTTNLKAGQGAHHNEQYF
TRBV27,TRBJ2-3,NA,TRBD2,TGTGCCAGCATCTGGCTAGCGGGCACCGATACGCAGTATTTT,CASIWLAGTDTQYF
TRBV27,TRBJ2-1,NA,NA,TGTGCCAGCAGACAACTACGCTGGGATGAGCAGTTCTTC,CASRQLRWDEQFF
TRBV10-2,TRBJ1-5,once,TRBD1,TGCGCCAGCAGAAACCAGGACAGGGGTGGTAGCAATCAGCCCCAGCATTTT,CASRNQDRGGSNQPQHF
TRBV29-1,TRBJ1-1,NA,NA,TGCAGCGTTGGGGGCGGGGGGCGGGAAGAAGCTTTCTTT,CSVGGGGREEAFF
TRBV28,TRBJ1-2,NA,TRBD1,TGTGCCAGCACGCGGGGAGGGACAGGGAATAACTATGGCTACACCTTC,CASTRGGTGNNYGYTF
TRBV27,TRBJ1-5,NA,NA,TGTGCCAGTAATCCCACGGCGGATGTATATAGCAATCAGCCCCAGCATTTT,CASNPTADVYSNQPQHF
TRBV19,TRBJ1-4,NA,TRBD1,TGTGCCAGTAGTTCCAAATTACGGGACAGTAATGAAAAACTGTTTTTT,CASSSKLRDSNEKLFF